Following are 27 T cell receptor beta chains from one sample sequenced in a study of cytomegalovirus exposure and HLA in healthy donors. Repertoires were generated with immunoSEQ multiplex PCR, while TCRdb's copy carries only in-frame clones and drops some. The table has about 72,000 clones, 85% to 95% seen once. The sequenced sample consisted of PBMCs. Every receptor here comes from a young woman in good health and CMV-seronegative.

The V gene is TRBV2, the J gene TRBJ2-1, with 8 bases lining up with TRBD1. This CDR3 is built from 15 residues. V dropped 7 bases and J dropped 6; count of bases not matched to a gene: 11. Germline assignment: CDR1 SNHLY and CDR2 FYNNEI. The CDR3 reads CASTDRGMSFNEQFF. The CDR3 DNA reads as TGTGCCAGCACAGACAGGGGAATGTCTTTCAATGAGCAGTTCTTC.

V is TRBV2 and J is TRBJ1-2, with a weak D call TRBD1 (6 bases). Germline CDR1 reads SNHLY; CDR2 reads FYNNEI. Deletions cut 7 bases from V and 8 bases from J, with 11 bases between. The CDR3 has 11 amino acids. CDR3 nucleotide sequence: TGTGCCAGCAAGATCAGGGGAGGCTACACCTTC. The encoded protein is CASKIRGGYTF.

This rearrangement joins TRBV7-2 to TRBJ2-5, with 7 bases matching TRBD1. V trimming: 4 bases; J trimming: 7 bases; junction bases outside the gene matches: 0. This CDR3 spans 11 amino acids. In germline, CDR1 is SGHTA, CDR2 FQGNSA. The DNA for the CDR3 is TGTGCCAGCAGCTCAGGGGGGACCCAGTACTTC. This translates into CASSSGGTQYF.

The chain has TRBV10-3 and TRBJ2-2; 9 bases fit TRBD1. CDR1 is ENHRY and CDR2 is SYGVKD in the germline V gene. The CDR3 has 16 amino acids. V lost 4 bases and J lost 6; bases outside the gene matches: 9. CDR3 nucleotide sequence: TGTGCCATCAGTGGTATAGGACAGGGGAGATCCGGGGAGCTGTTTTTT. The encoded protein is CAISGIGQGRSGELFF.

The gene calls are TRBV27 and TRBJ1-6, with D hard to call. This CDR3 comprises 15 residues. Deletions cut 3 bases from V and 2 bases from J, with 8 bases between. Germline V gene sequence: CDR1 MNHEY, CDR2 SMNVEV (reference sequence). CDR3: CASSLSGTYNSPLHF. DNA for the CDR3: TGTGCCAGCAGTTTGTCGGGAACCTATAATTCACCCCTCCACTTT.

The chain has TRBV6-5 and TRBJ1-5; TRBD1 is a possible D gene (5 bases). Germline values: CDR1 MNHEY, CDR2 SVGAGI. The CDR3 contains 15 residues. Trimming removed 6 bases from V and 6 bases from J, with 18 bases in between. The CDR3 spells CASRLAWGEGQPQHF. CDR3 DNA sequence: TGTGCCAGCAGGCTGGCCTGGGGGGAGGGTCAGCCCCAGCATTTT.

The gene calls are TRBV18 and TRBJ1-1, with a tentative D call TRBD1 (6 bases). Trimming shortened V by 4 bases and J by 1 base, and 7 bases separated the two germline ends. The CDR3 is made up of 13 amino acids. The germline gives CDR1 KGHSH, CDR2 LQKENI. CDR3 loop: CASSQGENTEAFF. CDR3 DNA sequence: TGTGCCAGCTCACAGGGGGAGAACACTGAAGCTTTCTTT.

Here the CDR3 DNA reads TGTGCCAGCTCCTCCGGGGGGATCGGTGAAAAACTGTTTTTT. As protein: CASSSGGIGEKLFF. The chain couples TRBV18 to TRBJ1-4; D might be TRBD1 (5 bases). This CDR3 contains 14 residues. With 6 bases removed from V and 7 bases from J, the gap between germline ends came to 15 bases. Germline CDR1 and CDR2: KGHSH and LQKENI.

V is TRBV7-9 and J is TRBJ1-2, with a tentative D call TRBD1 (5 bases). Germline V CDR1 and CDR2: SEHNR, FQNEAQ (reference sequence). V lost 4 bases and J lost 4, with 16 bases in between. CDR3 length equals 15 residues. The CDR3 spells CASSSSEGRGYGYTF. The CDR3 DNA is TGTGCCAGCAGCTCCTCGGAGGGGAGGGGCTATGGCTACACCTTC. The whole variable domain, filled in from reference TRBV7-9 and TRBJ1-2, reads DTGVSQNPRHKITKRGQNVTFRCDPISEHNRLYWYRQTLGQGPEFLTYFQNEAQLEKSRLLSDRFSAERPKGSFSTLEIQRTEQGDSAMYLCASSSSEGRGYGYTFGSGTRLTVV.

The rearrangement joins TRBV7-2 to TRBJ2-5; 9 bases agree with TRBD2. Trimming cost V 5 bases and J 4 bases; bases outside gene matches: 8. The CDR3 length is 15 residues. From germline, CDR1 is SGHTA and CDR2 FQGNSA. The CDR3 nucleotides are TGTGCCAGCAGCGACCCTCCTAGCGGGGCAGAGACCCAGTACTTC. Encoded protein: CASSDPPSGAETQYF. Together with reference TRBV7-2 and TRBJ2-5, the CDR3 gives the full variable domain: GAGVSQSPSNKVTEKGKDVELRCDPISGHTALYWYRQSLGQGLEFLIYFQGNSAPDKSGLPSDRFSAERTGGSVSTLTIQRTQQEDSAVYLCASSDPPSGAETQYFGPGTRLLVL.

CDR3 residues: CASSFSGDSYEQYF. In DNA form, the CDR3 reads TGTGCCAGCAGTTTCTCCGGGGACTCCTACGAGCAGTACTTC. The V call is TRBV27, the J call TRBJ2-7; perhaps TRBD2 as D (5 bases). The germline CDR1 and CDR2 sequences are MNHEY and SMNVEV (reference sequence). The CDR3 sequence is 14 residues long. Trimming took 3 bases from V and 0 from J, leaving 9 bases between them.

This clone was recorded once. V is TRBV5-4 and J is TRBJ1-2, with 7 bases aligning to TRBD1. Germline-derived CDR1 and CDR2 are SGHNT and YYREEE (reference sequence). The CDR3 spans 14 residues. Germline trimming cut 4 bases from V and 1 base from J; bases unmatched to any gene: 4. This chain's CDR3 is CASSLGQDNYGYTF. Here the CDR3 DNA reads TGTGCCAGCAGCCTAGGACAGGATAACTATGGCTACACCTTC.

V and J are TRBV5-1 and TRBJ1-1; tentative D call: TRBD1 (6 bases). The V end was cut by 0 bases, the J end by 3 bases, with 18 bases between. CDR1 SGHRS and CDR2 YFSETQ come from the germline V gene. The CDR3 is 17 amino acids. This CDR3 is CASSLDLTGQLYTEAFF. The CDR3 DNA follows: TGCGCCAGCAGCTTGGATCTAACCGGACAGCTATACACTGAAGCTTTCTTT. Based on the CDR3 plus reference TRBV5-1 and TRBJ1-1, the full variable domain is KAGVTQTPRYLIKTRGQQVTLSCSPISGHRSVSWYQQTPGQGLQFLFEYFSETQRNKGNFPGRFSGRQFSNSRSEMNVSTLELGDSALYLCASSLDLTGQLYTEAFFGQGTRLTVV.

The rearrangement joins TRBV11-2 to TRBJ2-1; D possibly corresponds to TRBD1 (5 bases). The V gene lost 1 base and the J gene lost 6 bases, with 10 bases spanning the gap. The germline gives CDR1 SGHAT, CDR2 FQNNGV. The CDR3 is 14 amino acids. The CDR3 sequence is CASSLGGRANEQFF. CDR3 bases: TGTGCCAGCAGCTTAGGTGGCAGGGCCAATGAGCAGTTCTTC. The complete variable domain, with remaining parts taken from reference TRBV11-2 and TRBJ2-1, reads EAGVAQSPRYKIIEKRQSVAFWCNPISGHATLYWYQQILGQGPKLLIQFQNNGVVDDSQLPKDRFSAERLKGVDSTLKIQPAKLEDSAVYLCASSLGGRANEQFFGPGTRLTVL.

In its sample, this clone was seen once. V usage is TRBV6-1 and J usage is TRBJ1-3; D remains ambiguous. Per the germline V gene, CDR1 is MNHNS and CDR2 is SASEGT. The CDR3 is 13 residues long. The germline V and J ends were trimmed by 1 base and 5 bases, with 6 bases remaining between them. In DNA, the CDR3 is TGTGCCAGCAGTGAAGTACAGAGAAACACCATATATTTT. It encodes CASSEVQRNTIYF.

This clone was detected once. The chain carries TRBV18 and TRBJ2-7; 7 bases are shared with TRBD1. Trimming cost V 2 bases and J 5 bases; bases outside gene matches: 3. The CDR3 totals 13 residues. The V gene's germline CDR1 is KGHSH and CDR2 LQKENI. The DNA of the CDR3 is TGTGCCAGCTCACCAGTGACAGGGAACGAGCAGTACTTC. Protein product: CASSPVTGNEQYF.

CDR3 DNA sequence: TGTGCCAGCAGTCTTCGACTAGCAGGGGAGCAGTTCTTC. Encoded protein: CASSLRLAGEQFF. This chain joins TRBV28 and TRBJ2-1; 7 nucleotides match TRBD2. The junction had 8 bases not matched to a gene; V was cut back by 5 bases and J by 10 bases. This CDR3 region has 13 residues. Germline assignment: CDR1 MDHEN and CDR2 SYDVKM.

The CDR3 DNA is TGTGCCAGCTCACCAGACAGGGGGCGAAACTCACCCCTCCACTTT. Translation gives CASSPDRGRNSPLHF. The chain has TRBV18 and TRBJ1-6; 10 nucleotides agree with TRBD1. The junction had 5 bases not matched to a gene; V was cut back by 2 bases and J by 10 bases. Germline-derived CDR1 and CDR2 are KGHSH and LQKENI. There are 15 residues in the CDR3.

The chain combines TRBV5-1 with TRBJ2-3; TRBD2 agrees at 7 bases. V dropped 2 bases and J dropped 0; count of bases not matched to a gene: 3. CDR1 SGHRS and CDR2 YFSETQ come from the germline V gene. This CDR3 contains 15 residues. The CDR3 sequence is CASSFGGTSTDTQYF. The CDR3 DNA reads as TGCGCCAGCAGCTTCGGGGGGACTAGCACAGATACGCAGTATTTT.

The CDR3 sequence is CASIGGVRGTGVYEQYF. The CDR3 DNA is TGTGCCAGCATCGGAGGGGTTCGAGGGACAGGGGTCTACGAGCAGTACTTC. This chain connects TRBV2 to TRBJ2-7, with 10 bases matching TRBD1. After removal of 7 bases from V and 3 bases from J, the junction contained 15 bases not matched to a gene. Germline CDR1 reads SNHLY; CDR2 reads FYNNEI. The CDR3 extends over 17 amino acids.

The chain joins TRBV5-6 to TRBJ1-2, with 10 bases identical to TRBD1. The length of the CDR3 is 12 residues. Trimming took 4 bases from V and 9 from J; bases not matched to a gene: 3. Germline values: CDR1 SGHDT, CDR2 YYEEEE. The CDR3 reads CASSADRGSYTF. CDR3 DNA sequence: TGTGCCAGCAGCGCGGACAGGGGGAGCTACACCTTC.

The chain is built from TRBV6-4 and TRBJ2-1, with D perhaps TRBD1 (6 bases). Trimming took off 2 bases at V and 5 bases at J, with 10 bases between the two ends. Germline V gene data show CDR1 as MRHNA and CDR2 as SNTAGT. The CDR3 loop spans 14 amino acids. In DNA form, the CDR3 reads TGTGCCAGCAGTGACAGGGGGTTCGACAATGAGCAGTTCTTC. Translating gives CASSDRGFDNEQFF.

For the CDR3, the DNA is TGTGCCAGAAATAACACAGGGCAAGAGACCCAGTACTTC. Translating gives CARNNTGQETQYF. The J gene is TRBJ2-5, the V gene TRBV5-5, with D maybe TRBD1 (6 bases). Germline V gene data show CDR1 as SGHKS and CDR2 as YYEKEE (reference sequence). V was shortened by 8 bases and J by 2 bases, with 13 bases between the two germline ends. The CDR3 spans 13 residues.

This clone came up a few times. The chain recombines TRBV18 with TRBJ2-7, with a weak D call TRBD1 (6 bases). The germline V and J ends were trimmed by 3 bases and 6 bases, with 9 bases remaining between them. Looked up from germline, CDR1 is KGHSH and CDR2 is LQKENI. The length of the CDR3 is 12 residues. The CDR3 protein is CASSPTGPEQYF. The CDR3 DNA reads TGTGCCAGCTCACCGACAGGTCCCGAGCAGTACTTC.

The chain has TRBV6-1 and TRBJ1-5; 7 bases align to TRBD1. In germline, CDR1 is MNHNS, CDR2 SASEGT. Trimming at V came to 2 bases and at J to 4 bases, leaving 8 bases not matched to a gene. The CDR3 spans 16 residues. The CDR3 protein is CASSEWGQLLNQPQHF. Written as DNA, the CDR3 is TGTGCCAGCAGTGAATGGGGACAGCTTCTTAATCAGCCCCAGCATTTT.

The chain uses TRBV30 and TRBJ1-3; tentative D call: TRBD1 (6 bases). Germline V gene lookup returns CDR1 GTSNPN and CDR2 SVGIG (reference sequence). The length of the CDR3 is 16 residues. Trimming took 2 bases from V and 0 from J, leaving 14 bases between them. This chain's CDR3 is CAWSPTGTNSGNTIYF. Written as DNA, the CDR3 is TGTGCCTGGAGTCCGACAGGAACCAACTCTGGAAACACCATATATTTT.

The V and J genes are TRBV5-1 and TRBJ2-5; 13 positions match TRBD2. Germline CDR1 and CDR2: SGHRS and YFSETQ. J was trimmed by 4 bases and V by 1 base; bases with no gene match: 1. CDR3 length: 15 residues. CDR3 amino acids: CASSLRLAGGETQYF. CDR3 in DNA: TGCGCCAGCAGCTTGCGACTAGCGGGGGGAGAGACCCAGTACTTC.